The rows below give T cell receptor beta chains drawn from one sample of a study of technical replicates of blood from a few donors. Sequencing used immunoSEQ multiplex PCR; TCRdb keeps in-frame clones, though not all of them. This sample has about 14,000 clones, with about 82% found just once. Input material: PBMCs. The receptors derive from a human donor in good health. The CDR3 runs from the conserved cysteine through the conserved F or W. The order of the fields is CDR3 length, V gene, CDR3 protein.

len: 14; v_gene: TRBV5-1; CDR3aa: CASSLVGAATEAFF
len: 15; v_gene: TRBV18; CDR3aa: CASSPSGVKNTEAFF
len: 14; v_gene: TRBV5-1; CDR3aa: CASSPTPQDTEAFF
len: 15; v_gene: TRBV6-5; CDR3aa: CASWPGHLLSYEQYF
len: 15; v_gene: TRBV27; CDR3aa: CASSLARGGPYEQYF
len: 13; v_gene: TRBV28; CDR3aa: CASSLWSGTEAFF
len: 15; v_gene: TRBV30; CDR3aa: CAWSLAGAGPDTQYF
len: 16; v_gene: TRBV7-9; CDR3aa: CASSLGLAMNTGELFF
len: 17; v_gene: TRBV10-3; CDR3aa: CAISARGGVSRNTEAFF
len: 14; v_gene: TRBV7-2; CDR3aa: CASSDTGGWTEAFF
len: 15; v_gene: TRBV4-2; CDR3aa: CASSQDGAGTYEQYF
len: 19; v_gene: TRBV4-2; CDR3aa: CASSQDSGSGFSGANVLTF
len: 16; v_gene: TRBV18; CDR3aa: CASSPAGGAVSYEQYF
len: 15; v_gene: TRBV10-2; CDR3aa: CASSESGQGMGGYTF
len: 14; v_gene: TRBV2; CDR3aa: CASDRNGLGEKLFF
len: 14; v_gene: TRBV5-1; CDR3aa: CASSLAGDQETQYF
len: 15; v_gene: TRBV4-2; CDR3aa: CASSPGLAVTDTQYF
len: 16; v_gene: TRBV19; CDR3aa: CASSISRGGLADTQYF
len: 11; v_gene: TRBV30; CDR3aa: CAWSREYEQYF
len: 16; v_gene: TRBV25-1; CDR3aa: CASSDPTTGSSYGYTF
len: 12; v_gene: TRBV12-1; CDR3aa: CASPTSAGELFF
len: 13; v_gene: TRBV29-1; CDR3aa: CSVRQVAQGEAFF
len: 15; v_gene: TRBV27; CDR3aa: CASSLRTSGSYEQYF
len: 15; v_gene: TRBV7-8; CDR3aa: CASSANRGPSQPQHF
len: 14; v_gene: TRBV9; CDR3aa: CASSVDEGARPQYF
len: 15; v_gene: TRBV4-1; CDR3aa: CASSQGRQAAYEQYF
len: 14; v_gene: TRBV11-1; CDR3aa: CASSFRRLDTEAFF
len: 11; v_gene: TRBV30; CDR3aa: CAWSVGGGYTF
len: 12; v_gene: TRBV19; CDR3aa: CASSSGADTQYF
len: 13; v_gene: TRBV7-9; CDR3aa: CASSLGTNNEQFF
len: 18; v_gene: TRBV5-1; CDR3aa: CASSHGTSGQYSYNEQFF
len: 12; v_gene: TRBV7-9; CDR3aa: CASGGGWETQYF
len: 13; v_gene: TRBV19; CDR3aa: CASRDRAMYIQYF
len: 15; v_gene: TRBV5-1; CDR3aa: CASSLTGTVNTEAFF
len: 15; v_gene: TRBV10-3; CDR3aa: CAIVRGGRQNTEAFF
len: 14; v_gene: TRBV29-1; CDR3aa: CSVALLAGSSEQYF
len: 16; v_gene: TRBV19; CDR3aa: CASSIGGHYAGNTIYF
len: 14; v_gene: TRBV5-1; CDR3aa: CASTSGTGNTEAFF
len: 15; v_gene: TRBV18; CDR3aa: CASSQETGVNQPQHF
len: 14; v_gene: TRBV25-1; CDR3aa: CASQAYANTGELFF
len: 15; v_gene: TRBV6-1; CDR3aa: CASSEKLAGAGELFF
len: 14; v_gene: TRBV27; CDR3aa: CASSSWTGSYEQYF
len: 14; v_gene: TRBV9; CDR3aa: CASSVGGGTNIQYF
len: 12; v_gene: TRBV6-1; CDR3aa: CAAGRGNYGYTF
len: 14; v_gene: TRBV7-2; CDR3aa: CASSLSAGIGELFF
len: 13; v_gene: TRBV18; CDR3aa: CASSPTGWDGYTF
len: 15; v_gene: TRBV6-5; CDR3aa: CASSYSSARGYEQYF
len: 14; v_gene: TRBV10-3; CDR3aa: CAIRETGARTEAFF